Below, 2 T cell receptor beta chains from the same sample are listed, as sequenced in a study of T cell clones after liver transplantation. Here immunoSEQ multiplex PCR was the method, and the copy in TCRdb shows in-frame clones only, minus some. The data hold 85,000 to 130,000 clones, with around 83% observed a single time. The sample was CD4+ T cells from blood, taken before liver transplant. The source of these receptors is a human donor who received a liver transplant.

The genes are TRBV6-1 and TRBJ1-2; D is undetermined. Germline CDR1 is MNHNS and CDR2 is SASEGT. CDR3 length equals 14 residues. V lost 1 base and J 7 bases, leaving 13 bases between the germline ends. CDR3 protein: CASSEVWSGRGYTF. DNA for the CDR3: TGTGCCAGCAGTGAAGTATGGTCCGGGCGTGGCTACACCTTC.

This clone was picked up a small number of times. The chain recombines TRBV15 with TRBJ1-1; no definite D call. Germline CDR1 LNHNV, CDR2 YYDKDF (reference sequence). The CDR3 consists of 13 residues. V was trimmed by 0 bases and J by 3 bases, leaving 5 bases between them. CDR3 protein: CATSRELYTEAFF. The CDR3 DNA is TGTGCCACCAGCAGAGAGCTTTACACTGAAGCTTTCTTT.